Following are 25 T cell receptor beta chains from one sample sequenced in a study of blood T cell repertoires in COVID-19. Using immunoSEQ multiplex PCR, the repertoire was profiled, and TCRdb retains in-frame clones only, with some absent. Here the sample spans 350,000 to 450,000 clones, 70% to 90% being singletons. Source material: peripheral blood. These receptors were taken from a woman aged 35 to 49 with COVID-19, enrolled during active disease.

This clone was observed once. This chain connects TRBV4-1 to TRBJ2-7, with 8 bases that match TRBD1. The CDR3 contains 16 residues. CDR1 and CDR2 (germline): MGHRA, YSYEKL. The junction had 14 bases not matched to a gene; V was cut back by 4 bases and J by 6 bases. CDR3: CASSLWGAGGRAEQYF. The CDR3 DNA reads TGCGCCAGCAGCCTCTGGGGGGCAGGGGGCCGGGCCGAGCAGTACTTC.

V and J are TRBV5-4 and TRBJ2-5; D may be TRBD2 (5 bases). With 5 bases removed from V and 4 bases from J, the gap between germline ends came to 9 bases. In germline, CDR1 is SGHNT, CDR2 YYREEE (reference sequence). This CDR3 contains 12 residues. DNA for the CDR3: TGTGCCAGCAGAAGACGGGGAGAGACCCAGTACTTC. Amino acids: CASRRRGETQYF.

The rearrangement joins TRBV7-2 to TRBJ2-1; 11 bases agree with TRBD2. The trim removed 5 bases at V and 5 bases at J, leaving 8 bases unmatched. Germline V lookup: CDR1 SGHTA, CDR2 FQGNSA. This CDR3 comprises 16 residues. The CDR3 loop reads CASSARLAGTHNEQFF. The CDR3 DNA is TGTGCCAGCAGCGCCAGACTAGCGGGAACCCACAATGAGCAGTTCTTC. The complete variable domain, with remaining parts taken from reference TRBV7-2 and TRBJ2-1, reads GAGVSQSPSNKVTEKGKDVELRCDPISGHTALYWYRQSLGQGLEFLIYFQGNSAPDKSGLPSDRFSAERTGGSVSTLTIQRTQQEDSAVYLCASSARLAGTHNEQFFGPGTRLTVL.

The chain uses TRBV27 and TRBJ1-1; D ambiguous. Germline CDR1 and CDR2: MNHEY and SMNVEV (reference sequence). V was pared by 8 bases and J by 0 bases, with 4 bases between. The CDR3 has 11 residues. In DNA form, the CDR3 reads TGTGCCAGCCACTTGAACACTGAAGCTTTCTTT. Its protein is CASHLNTEAFF.

This chain links TRBV6-1 with TRBJ1-2, with no clear D. Germline V CDR1 and CDR2: MNHNS, SASEGT. The CDR3 spans 11 residues. The ends were cut back, 2 bases at V and 7 bases at J, with 5 bases in the middle. In nucleotides, the CDR3 is TGTGCCAGCAGTGAAATGAGTGGCTACACCTTC. It is translated as CASSEMSGYTF.

The chain joins TRBV12-3 or TRBV12-4 to TRBJ1-1, with 7 bases aligning to TRBD1. V dropped 6 bases and J dropped 4; count of bases not matched to a gene: 5. This CDR3 region has 13 residues. CDR3 in amino acids: CASRWTGGTEAFF. Here the CDR3 DNA reads TGTGCCAGCAGGTGGACAGGAGGCACTGAAGCTTTCTTT.

This clone has only a few counts. The rearrangement joins TRBV20-1 to TRBJ1-2, with 7 bases aligning to TRBD1. Per germline, CDR1 DFQATT and CDR2 SNEGSKA (reference sequence). CDR3 length: 11 residues. Germline trimming cut 6 bases from V and 7 bases from J; bases unmatched to any gene: 5. CDR3 protein: CSATTGSGYTF. The CDR3 DNA reads as TGCAGTGCCACGACAGGGAGTGGCTACACCTTC.

The chain links TRBV27 to TRBJ2-7; TRBD2 matches 15 bases. Germline V gene data show CDR1 as MNHEY and CDR2 as SMNVEV (reference sequence). V was clipped by 6 bases and J by 3 bases; unmatched bases: 9. This CDR3 is 17 amino acids long. The CDR3, as DNA: TGTGCCAGCAGGAGGGGACTAGCGGGGGGACTCCACTACGAGCAGTACTTC. Protein: CASRRGLAGGLHYEQYF.

The chain is built from TRBV15 and TRBJ2-7; 9 bases match TRBD2. The CDR3 sequence is 16 residues long. V lost 3 bases, J lost 0 bases, and 6 bases stayed unmatched. Per the germline V gene, CDR1 is LNHNV and CDR2 is YYDKDF (reference sequence). The CDR3 here is CATSSLAGVLSYEQYF. CDR3 nucleotides: TGTGCCACCAGCAGTTTAGCGGGGGTCCTCTCCTACGAGCAGTACTTC.

The gene calls are TRBV7-2 and TRBJ2-5; D gene uncertain. Germline V gene data show CDR1 as SGHTA and CDR2 as FQGNSA. V was clipped by 1 base and J by 4 bases, with 7 bases between them. The CDR3 contains 13 residues. CDR3 bases: TGTGCCAGCAGCTTAGGTCCGAGAGAGACCCAGTACTTC. Translation: CASSLGPRETQYF. Together with reference TRBV7-2 and TRBJ2-5, the CDR3 gives the full variable domain: GAGVSQSPSNKVTEKGKDVELRCDPISGHTALYWYRQSLGQGLEFLIYFQGNSAPDKSGLPSDRFSAERTGGSVSTLTIQRTQQEDSAVYLCASSLGPRETQYFGPGTRLLVL.

The V call is TRBV7-8, the J call TRBJ2-7; TRBD1 agrees at 9 bases. With 8 bases clipped from V and 3 bases from J, the junction kept 8 bases outside the gene matches. Germline lookup yields CDR1 SGHVS and CDR2 FQNEAQ. There are 14 residues in the CDR3. CDR3 DNA: TGTGCCAGCGGTTTAGAGGACAGGGGCTACGAGCAGTACTTC. It specifies CASGLEDRGYEQYF.

The genes are TRBV3-1 (or the pseudogene TRBV3-2) and TRBJ1-2; a possible D gene is TRBD1 (5 bases). V was shortened by 4 bases and J by 0 bases, with 9 bases between the two germline ends. This CDR3 region has 14 residues. Germline CDR1 and CDR2: LGHDT and YNNKEL (reference sequence). DNA for the CDR3: TGTGCCAGCAGCCGGACACCAACTAACTATGGCTACACCTTC. It encodes CASSRTPTNYGYTF.

The J gene is TRBJ2-1, the V gene TRBV2; 10 bases are shared with TRBD1. The CDR3 contains 14 residues. V gave up 10 bases and J gave up 7 bases; unmatched junction bases: 10. The germline CDR1 and CDR2 sequences are SNHLY and FYNNEI. In nucleotides, the CDR3 is TGTGCCACGCTCGACAGGGGGCGTCGGAATGAGCAGTTCTTC. This translates into CATLDRGRRNEQFF.

The chain combines TRBV30 with TRBJ2-4, with TRBD2 matching over 7 bases. CDR3 size: 13 residues. Germline lookup yields CDR1 GTSNPN and CDR2 SVGIG (reference sequence). V was pared by 3 bases and J by 4 bases, with 3 bases of the junction left unmatched. CDR3 sequence reads: CAWSHSGKNIQYF. DNA for the CDR3: TGTGCCTGGAGCCATAGCGGGAAAAACATTCAGTACTTC.

The chain links TRBV6-5 to TRBJ2-5; TRBD1 agrees at 7 bases. CDR1 is MNHEY, CDR2 SVGAGI, per germline. V was pared by 6 bases and J by 3 bases, with 10 bases of the junction left unmatched. The CDR3 spans 15 residues. Here the CDR3 DNA reads TGTGCCAGCAGCCTACTCAAGGGGACAGAAGAGACCCAGTACTTC. Translation gives CASSLLKGTEETQYF.

The V call is TRBV28, the J call TRBJ1-4; 11 bases are shared with TRBD1. CDR3 length: 18 residues. Losses at the gene ends were 5 bases for V and 3 bases for J; bases not matched to a gene: 11. Germline-derived CDR1 and CDR2 are MDHEN and SYDVKM. This chain's CDR3 is CASSPSGTGGGANEKLFF. CDR3 nucleotides: TGTGCCAGCAGTCCGTCCGGGACAGGGGGAGGGGCTAATGAAAAACTGTTTTTT.

The chain is built from TRBV18 and TRBJ1-4; D may be TRBD1 (5 bases). Germline assignment: CDR1 KGHSH and CDR2 LQKENI. V lost 3 bases to trimming and J lost 7 bases, with 9 bases between them. The CDR3 covers 13 residues. CDR3 loop: CASSPVDTEKLFF. In DNA form, the CDR3 reads TGTGCCAGCTCACCCGTGGACACTGAAAAACTGTTTTTT.

The chain couples TRBV6-2 or TRBV6-3 to TRBJ2-7, with D tentatively TRBD2 (6 bases). Trimming took 2 bases from V and 6 from J, leaving 14 bases between them. The CDR3 runs 14 residues. Germline CDR1 MNHEY, CDR2 SVGEGT. The CDR3 is CASSYVTSEAEQYF. CDR3 sequence (DNA): TGTGCCAGCAGTTACGTGACTAGTGAAGCCGAGCAGTACTTC.

The rearrangement joins TRBV19 to TRBJ1-3; the D is unclear. This CDR3 is built from 16 residues. V gave up 3 bases and J gave up 2 bases, with 14 bases separating them. In germline, CDR1 is LNHDA, CDR2 SQIVND (reference sequence). The CDR3 spells CASSIFSSGPGNTIYF. The CDR3, as DNA: TGTGCCAGTAGTATCTTCTCCTCAGGCCCTGGAAACACCATATATTTT.

The V call is TRBV28, the J call TRBJ1-1; D gene uncertain. CDR1 and CDR2 from the germline V gene are MDHEN and SYDVKM. V was trimmed by 3 bases and J by 7 bases, leaving 15 bases between them. The CDR3 is 14 amino acids. CDR3 residues: CASSLGQAGREAFF. DNA for the CDR3: TGTGCCAGCAGTTTGGGTCAGGCCGGTCGTGAAGCTTTCTTT.

This chain links TRBV5-4 with TRBJ1-1; 10 nucleotides match TRBD1. CDR3 size: 15 residues. V shed 0 bases and J 9 bases; nucleotides not matched to a gene: 8. The V gene's germline CDR1 is SGHNT and CDR2 YYREEE (reference sequence). The CDR3 DNA reads as TGTGCCAGCAGCTTGGATCCGGGACAGGGGACTAAAGCTTTCTTT. It translates to CASSLDPGQGTKAFF.

V usage is TRBV6-5 and J usage is TRBJ1-4, with D unresolved. The CDR3 consists of 15 residues. V dropped 0 bases and J dropped 5 bases, with 10 bases sitting between them. The germline gives CDR1 MNHEY, CDR2 SVGAGI. CDR3 coding DNA: TGTGCCAGCAGTTACTCCGGGAGACAAAATGAAAAACTGTTTTTT. It specifies CASSYSGRQNEKLFF.

The chain combines TRBV5-5 with TRBJ1-6; TRBD1 aligns across 7 bases. The CDR3 has 16 amino acids. Looked up from germline, CDR1 is SGHKS and CDR2 is YYEKEE (reference sequence). Germline trimming cut 4 bases from V and 7 bases from J; bases unmatched to any gene: 11. The CDR3 here is CASSGNRGGQNSPLHF. For the CDR3, the DNA is TGTGCCAGCAGCGGAAACAGGGGAGGCCAGAATTCACCCCTCCACTTT.

The V call is TRBV5-6, the J call TRBJ2-7; perhaps TRBD1 as D (5 bases). The germline CDR1 and CDR2 sequences are SGHDT and YYEEEE. The length of the CDR3 is 13 residues. V was cut by 2 bases and J by 1 base, with 7 bases left in between. The chain's CDR3 is CASSFRGSYEQYF. In DNA form, the CDR3 reads TGTGCCAGCAGCTTTAGGGGATCCTACGAGCAGTACTTC.

This chain links TRBV6-6 with TRBJ1-1; 7 nucleotides agree with TRBD1. CDR1 is MNHNY and CDR2 is SVGAGI in the germline V gene (reference sequence). This CDR3 is built from 12 residues. The ends lost 6 bases at V and 10 bases at J; junction bases unmatched: 8. CDR3 residues: CASSLQAGGAFF. DNA of the CDR3: TGTGCCAGCAGCTTACAAGCAGGGGGAGCTTTCTTT.